These 16 T cell receptor beta chains were all obtained from the same sample, sequenced in a study of shared clonotypes between healthy human individuals. Assay used: immunoSEQ multiplex PCR; TCRdb lists only in-frame clones, some missing. The table includes about 1.5 million clones, 95% to 99% detected once. Sample: naive CD4+ T cells sorted from blood. The subset was: CD45RA+ positively selected. These receptors all stem from a man aged 25-40 years in good health.

This chain links TRBV5-1 with TRBJ2-2; TRBD1 agrees at 7 bases. CDR1 SGHRS and CDR2 YFSETQ come from the germline V gene. This CDR3 is built from 15 residues. V lost 3 bases and J lost 4; bases outside the gene matches: 6. CDR3 DNA sequence: TGCGCCAGCAGCTCAGACAGGGTTGTCACCGGGGAGCTGTTTTTT. Amino acids: CASSSDRVVTGELFF.

The chain joins TRBV11-2 to TRBJ2-7; 8 nucleotides agree with TRBD1. The CDR3 runs to 13 residues. V shed 6 bases, J shed 6 bases, and the junction held 7 bases outside the gene matches. CDR1 and CDR2 from the germline V gene are SGHAT and FQNNGV. CDR3 sequence: CASRQGATGEQYF. For the CDR3, the DNA is TGTGCCAGCAGGCAGGGGGCTACGGGCGAGCAGTACTTC.

V and J are TRBV11-3 and TRBJ2-2; D is undetermined. This CDR3 comprises 14 residues. V lost 5 bases, J lost 6 bases, and 13 bases lay in between. Germline V gene lookup returns CDR1 SGHNT and CDR2 YENEEA. CDR3 in amino acids: CASSTRLLPGELFF. The DNA for the CDR3 is TGTGCCAGCAGCACCAGGTTACTCCCCGGGGAGCTGTTTTTT.

The chain uses TRBV6-5 and TRBJ2-1, with TRBD2 matching over 13 bases. J gave up 9 bases and V 6 bases, and 8 bases lay outside the gene matches. Germline V gene lookup returns CDR1 MNHEY and CDR2 SVGAGI. This CDR3 has 15 residues. The chain's CDR3 is CASSRGTSGKSEQFF. CDR3 bases: TGTGCCAGCAGCCGGGGGACTAGCGGGAAGAGTGAGCAGTTCTTC.

The chain combines TRBV2 with TRBJ1-5; 7 bases are a match to TRBD1. Germline CDR1 is SNHLY and CDR2 is FYNNEI. V gave up 6 bases and J gave up 5 bases; unmatched junction bases: 7. The CDR3 is 14 amino acids. The CDR3 nucleotides read TGTGCCAGCAGCGACGACAGGGTTTATCAGCCCCAGCATTTT. Translating gives CASSDDRVYQPQHF.

This chain links TRBV28 with TRBJ2-7, with 8 bases that match TRBD2. Germline CDR1 reads MDHEN; CDR2 reads SYDVKM. V was clipped by 3 bases and J by 5 bases; unmatched bases: 6. The CDR3 length is 14 residues. In DNA, the CDR3 is TGTGCCAGCAGTTTGAGCGGGAGAGTCCACGAGCAGTACTTC. As protein: CASSLSGRVHEQYF.

In regard to this clone: Other DNA sequences of this sample code for an identical CDR3. The genes are TRBV5-4 and TRBJ1-5, with D perhaps TRBD1 (5 bases). Germline V lookup: CDR1 SGHNT, CDR2 YYREEE (reference sequence). V gave up 4 bases and J gave up 4 bases, with 9 bases separating them. The CDR3 totals 13 residues. The CDR3: CASSLDRNQPQHF. The CDR3 bases are TGTGCCAGCAGCCTCGACAGAAATCAGCCCCAGCATTTT.

This clone is a singleton in its sample. The J gene is TRBJ2-3, the V gene TRBV2; maybe TRBD1 (7 bases). The CDR3 loop spans 13 amino acids. V was cut by 6 bases and J by 5 bases, with 12 bases left in between. Germline lookup yields CDR1 SNHLY and CDR2 FYNNEI. The CDR3 loop is CASSQGEEDTQYF. The DNA of the CDR3 is TGTGCCAGCAGCCAGGGGGAGGAAGATACGCAGTATTTT.

Details on this clone: Distinct nucleotide sequences in the sample also encode this CDR3. This rearrangement joins TRBV5-4 to TRBJ2-6; no definite D call. Trimming shortened V by 1 base and J by 0 bases, and 8 bases separated the two germline ends. The CDR3 sequence is 16 residues long. Germline V gives CDR1 SGHNT, CDR2 YYREEE (reference sequence). The CDR3 reads CASSLYLSSGANVLTF. For the CDR3, the DNA is TGTGCCAGCAGCTTGTACTTGAGCTCTGGGGCCAACGTCCTGACTTTC. Full variable domain (missing parts from reference TRBV5-4 and TRBJ2-6): ETGVTQSPTHLIKTRGQQVTLRCSSQSGHNTVSWYQQALGQGPQFIFQYYREEENGRGNFPPRFSGLQFPNYSSELNVNALELDDSALYLCASSLYLSSGANVLTFGAGSRLTVL.

The V call is TRBV5-4, the J call TRBJ2-3, with D possibly being TRBD1 (5 bases). The CDR3 length is 16 residues. Germline-derived CDR1 and CDR2 are SGHNT and YYREEE (reference sequence). V gave up 0 bases and J gave up 5 bases, with 16 bases separating them. The CDR3, as DNA: TGTGCCAGCAGCTTGGCCGTCGGCAGGGCAGAAGATACGCAGTATTTT. As protein: CASSLAVGRAEDTQYF.

Concerning this clone: The junction departs from germline at one end; a sequencing error may be responsible. Within the sample, other DNA sequences also encode this same CDR3. The gene calls are TRBV7-7 and TRBJ2-3, with 11 bases that match TRBD2. The length of the CDR3 is 16 residues. The germline V gene encodes CDR1 SSHAT and CDR2 FNYEAQ (reference sequence). CDR3 in DNA: TGTGCTAGCAGCTTAGGGACTAGCGGTAGCACAGATACGCAGTATTTT. It yields the protein CASSLGTSGSTDTQYF.

V and J are TRBV11-2 and TRBJ2-1, with D possibly matching TRBD2 (6 bases). Germline loops: CDR1 SGHAT, CDR2 FQNNGV. V lost 2 bases and J 7 bases, leaving 18 bases between the germline ends. There are 16 residues in the CDR3. This CDR3 reads CASSLPSLPRGNEQFF. For the CDR3, the DNA is TGTGCCAGCAGCTTACCGTCCCTTCCCCGGGGGAATGAGCAGTTCTTC.

For the CDR3, the DNA is TGTGCCAGCAGTTTATGGGGGGGCGGTTATGGCTACACCTTC. This encodes CASSLWGGGYGYTF. The chain combines TRBV28 with TRBJ1-2, with D possibly matching TRBD1 (6 bases). Trimming pared 0 bases from V and 5 bases from J, leaving 10 bases between. Germline V CDR1 and CDR2: MDHEN, SYDVKM. This CDR3 is 14 amino acids long.

A single count supports this clone. The chain employs TRBV7-2 and TRBJ2-1; D gene unclear. The length of the CDR3 is 15 residues. V was trimmed by 1 base and J by 0 bases, leaving 7 bases between them. Germline V CDR1 and CDR2: SGHTA, FQGNSA. The CDR3 sequence: CASSLGSFSYNEQFF. CDR3 sequence (DNA): TGTGCCAGCAGCTTAGGAAGCTTCTCCTACAATGAGCAGTTCTTC.

This clone has just one count. The CDR3: CASRKRTGGYNEQFF. The CDR3 DNA is TGTGCCAGTAGAAAACGGACAGGGGGTTACAATGAGCAGTTCTTC. J is TRBJ2-1 and V is TRBV19; TRBD1 agrees at 10 bases. V was pared by 6 bases and J by 4 bases, with 6 bases of the junction left unmatched. This CDR3 comprises 15 residues. CDR1 is LNHDA and CDR2 is SQIVND in the germline V gene (reference sequence).

V usage is TRBV2 and J usage is TRBJ2-2; maybe TRBD1 (6 bases). Trimming pared 2 bases from V and 2 bases from J, leaving 27 bases between. The CDR3 is 21 residues long. Germline loops: CDR1 SNHLY, CDR2 FYNNEI. Here the CDR3 reads CASSERLMVDIGQLNTGELFF. CDR3 sequence (DNA): TGTGCCAGCAGTGAACGTTTAATGGTGGATATAGGACAGCTTAACACCGGGGAGCTGTTTTTT.